The entry that follows covers one T cell receptor (beta chain) sequence. This record belongs to a study of T-cell memory formation after mild COVID-19. TCRdb itself ran the 5' RACE reads through MiXCR, one entry per CDR3 protein. The sample holds 400,000 or so distinct CDR3 sequences, 20% seen once. The CDR3 extends over 19 amino acids. Looked up from germline, CDR1 is SGHRS and CDR2 is YFSETQ. With V trimmed by 1 base and J by 6 bases, 16 bases remained unmatched. The origin of this receptor is an adult woman who had mild COVID-19 (a few samples of this study predate the infection). Cell type and time point are not known. J is TRBJ2-3 and V is TRBV5-1; 11 positions match TRBD2. Sequencing input: PBMCs or a T cell subset sorted from them (not recorded which). Here the CDR3 reads CASSLPPGRLAGGRDTQYF. The CDR3 DNA sequence: TGCGCCAGCAGCTTGCCGCCCGGGCGTCTAGCGGGGGGCCGTGATACGCAGTATTTT.